The rows below give T cell receptor beta chains drawn from one sample of a study of blood T cell repertoires in COVID-19. Clones were sequenced by immunoSEQ multiplex PCR, and TCRdb holds only the in-frame ones, with some missing. The sample has about 480,000 clones; more than 75% are singletons. Material for sequencing was PBMCs or T cells enriched from blood (not recorded which). The receptors derive from a woman aged 40 to 50 who had recovered from COVID-19. The CDR3 runs from the conserved cysteine through the conserved F or W. The D gene is left open where the match is weak. The size entry is marked missing in some rows and otherwise reads once, few, many or a size class.

TRBV18,NA,TRBJ1-1,NA,TGTGCCAGCTCAGAAGCAGGGCTCACTGAAGCTTTCTTT,CASSEAGLTEAFF
TRBV3-1/TRBV3-2,TRBD1,TRBJ1-1,NA,TGTGCCAGCAGCCATCCCGCCGGGACAGGGTTCACTGAAGCTTTCTTT,CASSHPAGTGFTEAFF
TRBV6-5,NA,TRBJ1-4,NA,TGTGCCAGCAGTTACTCAACACAGGGAGATGAAAAACTGTTTTTT,CASSYSTQGDEKLFF
TRBV18,TRBD1,TRBJ1-2,NA,TGTGCCAGCTCACCCGACAGGGAGCAGGGCTACACCTTC,CASSPDREQGYTF
TRBV19,TRBD1,TRBJ1-1,NA,TGTGCCAGTAGTTTATTTGAATACTATACAGGACAGGGGAACACTGAAGCTTTCTTT,CASSLFEYYTGQGNTEAFF
TRBV20-1,NA,TRBJ2-7,once,TGCAGTGCCGAGAGCGGTTACGAGCAGTACTTC,CSAESGYEQYF
TRBV7-8,NA,TRBJ2-3,few,TGTGCCAGCAGCCCCAGAGGGGGGGCCGGAACAGATACGCAGTATTTT,CASSPRGGAGTDTQYF
TRBV15,TRBD1,TRBJ2-7,NA,TGTGCCACCGGAACAGGGGGTGGTTACGAGCAGTACTTC,CATGTGGGYEQYF
TRBV29-1,NA,TRBJ1-5,few,TGCAGCGTGGCCGGGACACATAGCAATCAGCCCCAGCATTTT,CSVAGTHSNQPQHF
TRBV9,NA,TRBJ1-1,NA,TGTGCCAGCTCTACTTGGGGAGGTGAAGCTTTCTTT,CASSTWGGEAFF
TRBV6-5,TRBD1,TRBJ1-4,NA,TGTGCCAGCAGTTCCCAGGACAGGTGGGGGGAAAAACTGTTTTTT,CASSSQDRWGEKLFF
TRBV12-3/TRBV12-4,NA,TRBJ2-5,NA,TGTGCCAGCAGCCCGGGAAGCCAAGAGACCCAGTACTTC,CASSPGSQETQYF
TRBV2,NA,TRBJ2-5,NA,TGTGCCAGCAGTGAGGAGTGGGTAGGAAAGACCCAGTACTTC,CASSEEWVGKTQYF
TRBV18,TRBD2,TRBJ2-2,NA,TGTGCCAGCTCACCGACACTAGCGGGAGGGCCCGGGGAGCTGTTTTTT,CASSPTLAGGPGELFF
TRBV4-1,TRBD1,TRBJ1-3,NA,TGCGCCAGCAGCCGGGATGACAGGGTAGTTGGGAACACCATATATTTT,CASSRDDRVVGNTIYF
TRBV12-5,TRBD1,TRBJ2-3,NA,TGTGCTAGTGGTTTGGGGCCGGGACAGGGGACAGATACGCAGTATTTT,CASGLGPGQGTDTQYF
TRBV10-3,NA,TRBJ2-7,NA,TGTGCCACCGTGGGGCGCTACGAGCAGTACTTC,CATVGRYEQYF
TRBV27,TRBD2,TRBJ2-3,NA,TGTGCCAGCAGTTTAGTGGGACTAGCGGGAGTTAGCGCAGATACGCAGTATTTT,CASSLVGLAGVSADTQYF
TRBV24-1,NA,TRBJ1-5,few,TGTGCCACCAGTGGTCAGGCCAATCAGCCCCAGCATTTT,CATSGQANQPQHF
TRBV6-2/TRBV6-3,TRBD2,TRBJ2-7,NA,TGTGCCAGCAGTTTGATCAGACTAGCTACCTACGAGCAGTACTTC,CASSLIRLATYEQYF
TRBV5-6,TRBD1,TRBJ1-1,NA,TGTGCCAGCAGCCGGGGACAGGGGTTTACTGGGAACACTGAAGCTTTCTTT,CASSRGQGFTGNTEAFF
TRBV29-1,TRBD1,TRBJ1-1,NA,TGCAGCGTGGGGACAGGGTTGAACACTGAAGCTTTCTTT,CSVGTGLNTEAFF
TRBV6-5,NA,TRBJ1-2,NA,TGTGCCACAACAGGGACCGATCTAAACTATGGCTACACCTTC,CATTGTDLNYGYTF
TRBV7-2,NA,TRBJ2-3,NA,TGTGCCAGCAGTTTCACCCGGGGAGATACGCAGTATTTT,CASSFTRGDTQYF
TRBV9,TRBD1,TRBJ1-3,NA,TGTGCCAGCAGCGTAACAGGGGGCCCTGGGACCATATATTTT,CASSVTGGPGTIYF
TRBV19,NA,TRBJ1-1,NA,TGTGCCAGTAGTTGGTACTACAGGGCTAAGAACACTGAAGCTTTCTTT,CASSWYYRAKNTEAFF
TRBV19,TRBD2,TRBJ2-1,NA,TGTGCCAGTAGTATGGCTACTAGCGTCGATGAGCAGTTCTTC,CASSMATSVDEQFF
TRBV20-1,NA,TRBJ1-2,once,TGCAGTGCTAACATTCCGGGACTCTTC,CSANIPGLF
TRBV15,NA,TRBJ1-5,once,TGTGCCACCAGCAGGGGACAACGCGGTAGCAATCAGCCCCAGCATTTT,CATSRGQRGSNQPQHF
TRBV7-9,NA,TRBJ2-1,NA,TGTGCCAGCAGCTTAGGAACATCGGGGAATGAGCAGTTCTTC,CASSLGTSGNEQFF
TRBV5-6,NA,TRBJ2-7,NA,TGTGCCAGCAGCTTGTTCGACGAGCAGTACTTC,CASSLFDEQYF